This TCR beta chain was recovered during a study of blood T cell repertoires in COVID-19 (dated by TCRdb to about 2020). Concerning the study at large: Samples covering the acute and convalescent phases of COVID-19 were provided by collaborators in the United States, Italy and Spain. The prospective study material was composed of cDNA or gDNA derived from T cells, B-cell-depleted T cells, or PBMCs. Subjects who had been exposed to COVID-19, were actively infected with it, or had recovered from it provided the deeply sampled blood TCRbeta repertoires that made up the dataset. The repertoires were made available in a free public database intended to serve as a resource for research on the immune response to SARS-CoV-2. Samples came from the ongoing ImmuneRACE study (first 160 participants) plus 1,254 subjects from 6 global collaborators. The sample metadata nearly always contained a de-identified subject ID, COVID-19 status, age in years and sex. Where available, HLA class I and class II types were taken from metadata supplied by the sample provider and were not determined by assay-based typing. Broader findings and caveats from the paper: Clinical and demographic metadata were provided uncurated, with the amount varying by source and participant.

TCRbeta CDR3 regions were amplified from genomic DNA by means of the immunoSEQ Assay, a bias-controlled multiplex PCR. On the authors' methods: Within the assay, amplification of reference gene primers was used to estimate how many nucleated cells each sample contained. Sequence reads were collapsed and filtered to measure the absolute abundance of every unique TCRbeta CDR3 rearrangement. For each sample, productive Simpson clonality was calculated as the square root of Simpson's diversity index across productive rearrangements. TCRdb took over this immuneACCESS table, retaining in-frame rearrangements with V and J assigned. Such tables are incomplete; in checked studies, under half of the missing clones stem from an unresolved V gene, and the remainder is unexplained. The V and J calls and the clone size are those of that table, but D and trimming were determined from the DNA. The sample includes a few hundred thousand clones, with 88% observed a single time. 11% of the sample belongs to the ten largest clones.

In Seattle, one collaborating source enrolled patients while the infection was active and tracked those patients longitudinally over the course of disease. Collaborating institutions collected whole blood in K2EDTA tubes following their own protocols. For TCRbeta analysis, collaborator samples were shipped as frozen whole blood, as isolated PBMCs, or as DNA extracted from either sample type. As encoded in the germline V gene (reference sequence), CDR1 is SGHNT while CDR2 is YYREEE. At the junction V is shortened by 4 bases and J by 1 base, with 17 bases in between. The cysteine opens and the phenylalanine closes a CDR3 of 16 amino acids. The read is trimmed to its CDR3 DNA, 48 bases read in frame from base 1. Of note for this clone: The antigen this receptor binds is unknown. No much larger clone exists at a distance of one base, and base qualities are not known.

This receptor chain uses TRBV5-4 and TRBJ1-2; a confident D gene designation cannot be given. The TCR comes from a woman in her thirties with COVID-19, enrolled during active disease. The sequencing input was peripheral blood. The bases are TGTGCCAGCAGCCCGTCAGGCCGGGGAAGTAACTATGGCTACACCTTC. Its protein reads: CASSPSGRGSNYGYTF.